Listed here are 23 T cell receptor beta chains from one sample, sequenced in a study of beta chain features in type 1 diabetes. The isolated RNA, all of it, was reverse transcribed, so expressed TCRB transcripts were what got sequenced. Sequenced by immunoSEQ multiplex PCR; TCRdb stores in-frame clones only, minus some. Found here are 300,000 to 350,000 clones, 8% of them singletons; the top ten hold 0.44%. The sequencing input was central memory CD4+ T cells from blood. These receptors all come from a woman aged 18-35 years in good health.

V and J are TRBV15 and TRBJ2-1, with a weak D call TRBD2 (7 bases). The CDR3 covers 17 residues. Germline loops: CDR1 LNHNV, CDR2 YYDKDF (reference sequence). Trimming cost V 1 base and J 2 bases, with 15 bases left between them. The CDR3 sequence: CATSRGFRGGPYNEQFF. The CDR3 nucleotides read TGTGCCACCAGCAGAGGTTTTAGGGGGGGACCCTACAATGAGCAGTTCTTC.

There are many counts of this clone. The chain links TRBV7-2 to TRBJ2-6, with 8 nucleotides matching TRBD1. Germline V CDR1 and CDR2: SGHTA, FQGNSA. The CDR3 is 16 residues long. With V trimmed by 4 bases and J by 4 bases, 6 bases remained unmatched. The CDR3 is CASSYGTGAGANVLTF. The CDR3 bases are TGTGCCAGCAGCTATGGGACAGGTGCAGGGGCCAACGTCCTGACTTTC.

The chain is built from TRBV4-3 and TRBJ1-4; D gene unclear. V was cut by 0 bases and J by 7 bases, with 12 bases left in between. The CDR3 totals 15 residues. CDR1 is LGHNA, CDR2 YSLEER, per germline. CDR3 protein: CASSQDFIGGEKLFF. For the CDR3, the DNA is TGCGCCAGCAGCCAAGATTTCATTGGAGGTGAAAAACTGTTTTTT.

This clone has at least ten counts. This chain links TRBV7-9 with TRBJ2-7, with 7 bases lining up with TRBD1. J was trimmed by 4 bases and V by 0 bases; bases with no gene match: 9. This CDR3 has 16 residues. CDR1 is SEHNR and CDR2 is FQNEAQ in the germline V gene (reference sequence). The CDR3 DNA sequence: TGTGCCAGCAGCTTAGCGCCATTGGACAGGCTGTACGAGCAGTACTTC. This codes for CASSLAPLDRLYEQYF.

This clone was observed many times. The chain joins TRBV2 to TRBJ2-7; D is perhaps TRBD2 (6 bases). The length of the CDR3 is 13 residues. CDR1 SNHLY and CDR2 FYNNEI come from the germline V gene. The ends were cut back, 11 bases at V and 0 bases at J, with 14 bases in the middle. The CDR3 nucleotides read TGTGCCCCCCGCCGGGGGTCCTCCTACGAGCAGTACTTC. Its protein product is CAPRRGSSYEQYF.

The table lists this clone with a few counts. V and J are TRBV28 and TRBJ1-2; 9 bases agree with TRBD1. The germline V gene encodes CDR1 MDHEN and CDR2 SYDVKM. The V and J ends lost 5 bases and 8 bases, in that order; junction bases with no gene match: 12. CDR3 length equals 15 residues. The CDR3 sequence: CASSAPTGGLLGYTF. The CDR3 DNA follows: TGTGCCAGCAGTGCCCCGACAGGGGGACTCCTGGGCTACACCTTC.

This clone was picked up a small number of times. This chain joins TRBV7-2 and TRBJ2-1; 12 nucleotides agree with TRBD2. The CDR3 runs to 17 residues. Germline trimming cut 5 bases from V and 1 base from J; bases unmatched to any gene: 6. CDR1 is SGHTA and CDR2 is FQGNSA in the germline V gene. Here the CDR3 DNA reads TGTGCCAGCAGCGCGACACTAGCGGGAGGATCCTACAATGAGCAGTTCTTC. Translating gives CASSATLAGGSYNEQFF. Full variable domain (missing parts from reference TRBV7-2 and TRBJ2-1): GAGVSQSPSNKVTEKGKDVELRCDPISGHTALYWYRQSLGQGLEFLIYFQGNSAPDKSGLPSDRFSAERTGGSVSTLTIQRTQQEDSAVYLCASSATLAGGSYNEQFFGPGTRLTVL.

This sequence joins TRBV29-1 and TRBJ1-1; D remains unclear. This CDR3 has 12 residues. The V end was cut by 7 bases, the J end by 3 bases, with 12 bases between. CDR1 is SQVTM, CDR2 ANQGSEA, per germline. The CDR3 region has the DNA TGCAGCGCAACCTTAGGGTACACTGAAGCTTTCTTT. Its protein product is CSATLGYTEAFF. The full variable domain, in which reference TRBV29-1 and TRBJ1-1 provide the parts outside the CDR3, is SAVISQKPSRDICQRGTSLTIQCQVDSQVTMMFWYRQQPGQSLTLIATANQGSEATYESGFVIDKFPISRPNLTFSTLTVSNMSPEDSSIYLCSATLGYTEAFFGQGTRLTVV.

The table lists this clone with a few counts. CDR3: CASSRNRDQPQHF. CDR3 bases: TGTGCCAGCAGTAGAAACAGGGACCAGCCCCAGCATTTT. The rearrangement uses TRBV27 and TRBJ1-5; D possibly corresponds to TRBD1 (6 bases). CDR1 and CDR2 from the germline V gene are MNHEY and SMNVEV (reference sequence). The germline V and J ends were trimmed by 5 bases and 7 bases, with 12 bases remaining between them. The CDR3 consists of 13 residues.

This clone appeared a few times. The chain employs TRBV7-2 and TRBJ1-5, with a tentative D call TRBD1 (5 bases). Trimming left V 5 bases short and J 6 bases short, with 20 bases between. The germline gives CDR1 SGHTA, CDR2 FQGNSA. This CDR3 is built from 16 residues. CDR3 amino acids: CASSLQGRQEGQPQHF. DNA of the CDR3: TGTGCCAGCAGCCTGCAGGGCCGGCAGGAAGGTCAGCCCCAGCATTTT.

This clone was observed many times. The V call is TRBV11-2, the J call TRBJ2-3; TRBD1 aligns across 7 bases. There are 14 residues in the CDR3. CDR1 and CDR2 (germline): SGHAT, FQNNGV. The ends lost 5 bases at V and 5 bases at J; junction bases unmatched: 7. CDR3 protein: CASSTRDSEDTQYF. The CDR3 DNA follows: TGTGCCAGCAGCACCCGGGACAGCGAAGATACGCAGTATTTT.

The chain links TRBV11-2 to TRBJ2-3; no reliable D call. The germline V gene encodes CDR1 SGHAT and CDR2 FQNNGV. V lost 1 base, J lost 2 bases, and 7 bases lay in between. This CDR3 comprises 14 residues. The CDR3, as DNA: TGTGCCAGCAGCTTAGGCCTCTCCACAGATACGCAGTATTTT. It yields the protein CASSLGLSTDTQYF.

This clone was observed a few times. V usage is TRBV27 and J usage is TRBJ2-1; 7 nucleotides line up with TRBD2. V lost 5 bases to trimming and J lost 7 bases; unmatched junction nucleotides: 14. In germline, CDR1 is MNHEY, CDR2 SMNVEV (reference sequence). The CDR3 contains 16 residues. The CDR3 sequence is CASSPTGLVAGNEQFF. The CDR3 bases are TGTGCCAGCAGTCCGACCGGACTAGTTGCTGGGAATGAGCAGTTCTTC.

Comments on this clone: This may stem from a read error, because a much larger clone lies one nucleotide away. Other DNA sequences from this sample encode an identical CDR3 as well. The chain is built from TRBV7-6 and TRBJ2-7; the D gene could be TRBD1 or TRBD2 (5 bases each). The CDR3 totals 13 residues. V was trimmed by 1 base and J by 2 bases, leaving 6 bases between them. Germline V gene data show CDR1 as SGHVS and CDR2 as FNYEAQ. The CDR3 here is CASSLGGTYEQYF. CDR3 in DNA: TGTGCCAGCAGCTTAGGGGGGACCTACGAGCAGTACTTC.

The CDR3 coding sequence is TGTGCCAGCAGCGTAGCTAACGCGGGTGAGCAGTTCTTC. This encodes CASSVANAGEQFF. The rearrangement links TRBV9 to TRBJ2-1; maybe TRBD2 (5 bases). This CDR3 comprises 13 residues. In germline, CDR1 is SGDLS, CDR2 YYNGEE. V lost 0 bases, J lost 9 bases, and 10 bases lay in between.

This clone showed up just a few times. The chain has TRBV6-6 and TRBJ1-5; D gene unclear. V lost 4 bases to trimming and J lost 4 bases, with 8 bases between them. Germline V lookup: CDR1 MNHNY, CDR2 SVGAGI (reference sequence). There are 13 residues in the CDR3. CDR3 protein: CASSSPLNQPQHF. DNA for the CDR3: TGTGCCAGCAGTTCGCCCCTAAATCAGCCCCAGCATTTT.

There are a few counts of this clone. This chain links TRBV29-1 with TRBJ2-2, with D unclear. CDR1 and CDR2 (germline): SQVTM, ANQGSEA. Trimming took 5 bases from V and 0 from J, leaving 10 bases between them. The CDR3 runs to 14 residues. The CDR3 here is CSVLWNANTGELFF. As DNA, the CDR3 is TGCAGCGTTCTCTGGAACGCGAACACCGGGGAGCTGTTTTTT.

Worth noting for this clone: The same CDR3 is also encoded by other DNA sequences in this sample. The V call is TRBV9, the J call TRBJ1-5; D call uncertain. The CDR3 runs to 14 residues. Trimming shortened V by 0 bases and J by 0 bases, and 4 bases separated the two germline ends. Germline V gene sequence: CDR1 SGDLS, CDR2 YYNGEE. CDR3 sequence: CASSVEGSNQPQHF. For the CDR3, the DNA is TGTGCCAGCAGCGTAGAGGGTAGCAATCAGCCCCAGCATTTT.

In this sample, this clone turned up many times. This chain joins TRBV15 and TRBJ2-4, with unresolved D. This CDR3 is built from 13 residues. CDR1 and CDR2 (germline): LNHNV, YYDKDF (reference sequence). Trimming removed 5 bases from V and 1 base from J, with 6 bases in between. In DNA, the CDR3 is TGTGCCACCAGCGGGAAGGCCAAAAACATTCAGTACTTC. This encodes CATSGKAKNIQYF. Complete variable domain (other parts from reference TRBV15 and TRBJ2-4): DAMVIQNPRYQVTQFGKPVTLSCSQTLNHNVMYWYQQKSSQAPKLLFHYYDKDFNNEADTPDNFQSRRPNTSFCFLDIRSPGLGDTAMYLCATSGKAKNIQYFGAGTRLSVL.

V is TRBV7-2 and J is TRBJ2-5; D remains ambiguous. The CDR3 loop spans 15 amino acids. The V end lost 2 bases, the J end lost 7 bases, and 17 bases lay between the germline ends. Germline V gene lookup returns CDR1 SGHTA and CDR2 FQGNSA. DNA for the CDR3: TGTGCCAGCAGCTTAACTCTGGCTAACGTTGCGACCCAGTACTTC. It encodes CASSLTLANVATQYF.

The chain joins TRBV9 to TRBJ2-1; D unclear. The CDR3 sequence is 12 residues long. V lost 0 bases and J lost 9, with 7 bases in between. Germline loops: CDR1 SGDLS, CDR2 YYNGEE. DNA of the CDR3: TGTGCCAGCAGCGTAGGTTTTGCTGAGCAGTTCTTC. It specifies CASSVGFAEQFF.

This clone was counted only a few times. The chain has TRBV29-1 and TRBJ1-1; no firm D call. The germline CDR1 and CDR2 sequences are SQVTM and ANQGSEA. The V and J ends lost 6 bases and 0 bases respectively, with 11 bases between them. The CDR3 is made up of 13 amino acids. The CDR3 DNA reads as TGCAGCGTGGGCAGTACTCTGAACACTGAAGCTTTCTTT. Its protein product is CSVGSTLNTEAFF.

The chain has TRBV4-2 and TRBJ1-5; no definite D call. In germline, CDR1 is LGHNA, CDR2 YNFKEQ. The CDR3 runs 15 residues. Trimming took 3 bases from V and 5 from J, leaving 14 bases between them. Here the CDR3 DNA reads TGTGCCAGCAGCCAGAAAAGGGCAAGGGATCAGCCCCAGCATTTT. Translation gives CASSQKRARDQPQHF.